The subject of this entry is one T cell receptor beta chain. Its antigen is unidentified. These data come from a study of T-cell memory formation after mild COVID-19. Findings and limits, study-wide: Clones that contracted from day 15 to 85 were balanced CD4/CD8, while later expanders leaned CD4+. The finding that pre-infection memory included some responding clones suggested that cross-reactive memory joined. Of the contracting clones, CD4+ ones lay mainly in CM and EM, and CD8+ ones in EMRA.

5'RACE with constant-segment primers built TCRalpha and TCRbeta cDNA libraries with UMIs. TCRdb processed the 5' RACE reads anew with MiXCR; each CDR3 protein has one entry. The sample holds roughly 180,000 distinct CDR3 sequences, roughly 10% seen once. Germline V gives CDR1 LGHDT, CDR2 YNNKEL (reference sequence). The CDR3 contains 15 residues. Trimming removed 5 bases from V and 5 bases from J; junction bases left unmatched: 9. Source material: PBMCs or a T cell subset sorted from them (not recorded which). This sequence originates from a man in his late teens or twenties who had mild COVID-19 (a few samples of this study predate the infection). Cell type and time point are not known. The gene calls are TRBV3-1 and TRBJ2-5; TRBD1 agrees at 9 bases. DNA for the CDR3: TGTGCCAGCAGCTTCGGGACAGGGAGTAGGGAGACCCAGTACTTC. This encodes CASSFGTGSRETQYF.